Following are 20 T cell receptor beta chains from one sample sequenced in a study of PD-1 blockade in classical Hodgkin lymphoma. The method was immunoSEQ multiplex PCR; TCRdb's version includes in-frame clones alone and lacks a portion of them. This sample carries about 93,000 clones, roughly 81% of them seen once, and the ten largest clones take 16%. Every patient had relapsed following autologous stem cell transplantation, and cohorts differed in brentuximab vedotin exposure. The starting material was peripheral blood mononuclear cells (PBMCs), obtained before the second cycle of nivolumab. These receptors were collected from a human donor with classical Hodgkin lymphoma.

This chain connects TRBV5-1 to TRBJ2-1, with D tentatively TRBD2 (6 bases). Looked up from germline, CDR1 is SGHRS and CDR2 is YFSETQ. V was cut by 2 bases and J by 8 bases, with 14 bases left in between. The CDR3 contains 14 residues. This chain's CDR3 is CASSFDSGADEQFF. The CDR3 DNA reads as TGCGCCAGCAGCTTCGATAGCGGTGCGGATGAGCAGTTCTTC.

The gene calls are TRBV9 and TRBJ2-6; 7 bases agree with TRBD2. Germline V gene lookup returns CDR1 SGDLS and CDR2 YYNGEE. With V trimmed by 3 bases and J by 0 bases, 6 bases remained unmatched. The CDR3 spans 17 residues. The CDR3 DNA follows: TGTGCCAGCAGCGCTTTAGCGGGCTACTCTGGGGCCAACGTCCTGACTTTC. Protein product: CASSALAGYSGANVLTF.

The V call is TRBV10-3, the J call TRBJ2-5; tentatively, D is TRBD1 (6 bases). Germline V gene data show CDR1 as ENHRY and CDR2 as SYGVKD. The V gene lost 4 bases and the J gene lost 1 base, with 10 bases spanning the gap. The CDR3 has 14 amino acids. The CDR3 reads CAISAGTLQETQYF. Written as DNA, the CDR3 is TGTGCCATCAGTGCGGGGACACTCCAAGAGACCCAGTACTTC.

This clone has more than one count but fewer than ten. The chain carries TRBV29-1 and TRBJ2-1; the match to TRBD2 covers 10 bases. J was trimmed by 6 bases and V by 7 bases; bases with no gene match: 9. The CDR3 is 14 amino acids. Germline V CDR1 and CDR2: SQVTM, ANQGSEA. The CDR3 spells CSAEREGLRNEQFF. The CDR3 region has the DNA TGCAGCGCTGAGCGGGAGGGGTTACGCAATGAGCAGTTCTTC.

The gene calls are TRBV9 and TRBJ2-3; no clear D. CDR3 length equals 14 residues. V was trimmed by 4 bases and J by 2 bases, leaving 11 bases between them. CDR1 and CDR2 (germline): SGDLS, YYNGEE. For the CDR3, the DNA is TGTGCCAGCAGCACCACACTATACACAGATACGCAGTATTTT. Translation: CASSTTLYTDTQYF.

The chain links TRBV5-1 to TRBJ2-1; 10 nucleotides match TRBD2. Looked up from germline, CDR1 is SGHRS and CDR2 is YFSETQ. The CDR3 is 14 amino acids. Trimming at V came to 1 base and at J to 9 bases, leaving 4 bases not matched to a gene. The DNA for the CDR3 is TGCGCCAGCAGCTTGTCTAGCGGGAGATCTGAGCAGTTCTTC. It encodes CASSLSSGRSEQFF.

The chain has TRBV19 and TRBJ2-3, with D perhaps assigned TRBD1 or TRBD2 (5 bases each). Per the germline V gene, CDR1 is LNHDA and CDR2 is SQIVND (reference sequence). The V gene lost 6 bases and the J gene lost 0 bases, with 7 bases spanning the gap. This CDR3 has 13 residues. In DNA, the CDR3 is TGTGCCAGTAGGGGGGAGAGCACAGATACGCAGTATTTT. It yields the protein CASRGESTDTQYF.

The genes are TRBV7-2 and TRBJ2-3, with 7 bases that match TRBD2. CDR1 and CDR2 (germline): SGHTA, FQGNSA. After removal of 0 bases from V and 0 bases from J, the junction contained 0 bases not matched to a gene. The CDR3 consists of 15 residues. CDR3 nucleotides: TGTGCCAGCAGCTTAGCGGGAGGGAGCACAGATACGCAGTATTTT. The encoded protein is CASSLAGGSTDTQYF.

This clone has just a few counts. V is TRBV7-6 and J is TRBJ2-2; 11 bases agree with TRBD2. V trimming: 1 base; J trimming: 7 bases; junction bases outside the gene matches: 8. The germline CDR1 and CDR2 sequences are SGHVS and FNYEAQ. The CDR3 is 17 amino acids. The CDR3 here is CASSLVPSGRPGGELFF. CDR3 DNA: TGTGCCAGCAGCTTAGTTCCTAGCGGGAGGCCTGGCGGGGAGCTGTTTTTT.

This clone was detected once. This sequence joins TRBV10-2 and TRBJ1-1; the D gene is possibly TRBD1 (5 bases). Germline loops: CDR1 WSHSY, CDR2 SAAADI. V lost 6 bases to trimming and J lost 2 bases, with 16 bases between them. The length of the CDR3 is 15 residues. The chain's CDR3 is CASRGLTEINTEAFF. The DNA of the CDR3 is TGCGCCAGCAGGGGACTGACAGAGATTAACACTGAAGCTTTCTTT.

A single count supports this clone. The chain couples TRBV9 to TRBJ2-1; unclear D gene. This CDR3 contains 19 residues. Between the trimmed V and J ends, which lost 4 bases and 0 bases, there was a span of 23 bases. The germline CDR1 and CDR2 sequences are SGDLS and YYNGEE. The CDR3 sequence: CASSLTPMARGSSYNEQFF. The CDR3 coding sequence is TGTGCCAGCAGCCTAACGCCGATGGCTCGCGGTAGCTCCTACAATGAGCAGTTCTTC.

The genes are TRBV4-3 and TRBJ1-6; D uncertain. V was cut by 1 base and J by 13 bases, with 14 bases left in between. Germline lookup yields CDR1 LGHNA and CDR2 YSLEER. This CDR3 comprises 14 residues. CDR3 DNA sequence: TGCGCCAGCAGCCAAGGACGGAGTCTTCCCCCCCTCCACTTT. This translates into CASSQGRSLPPLHF.

The rearrangement uses TRBV29-1 and TRBJ2-5; D gene ambiguous. Trimming removed 7 bases at V and 5 bases at J, with 11 bases between. Germline assignment: CDR1 SQVTM and CDR2 ANQGSEA. The CDR3 runs to 11 residues. The CDR3 spells CSGVSRETQYF. CDR3 nucleotides: TGCAGCGGGGTGTCCCGGGAGACCCAGTACTTC.

The genes are TRBV29-1 and TRBJ2-4; 8 bases agree with TRBD2. Germline lookup yields CDR1 SQVTM and CDR2 ANQGSEA. CDR3 length: 20 residues. Losses at the gene ends were 5 bases for V and 1 base for J; bases not matched to a gene: 22. In DNA, the CDR3 is TGCAGCGTTTCAGGGTTGGCGGGAGGAGAATACGGAGGTGCCAAAAACATTCAGTACTTC. This encodes CSVSGLAGGEYGGAKNIQYF.

The chain employs TRBV11-2 and TRBJ1-5, with 9 bases matching TRBD1. The CDR3 has 13 residues. Germline CDR1 reads SGHAT; CDR2 reads FQNNGV. Unmatched junction bases numbered 6, after V lost 4 bases and J lost 11 bases. This CDR3 is CASSSDRGSAQHF. In nucleotides, the CDR3 is TGTGCCAGCAGCTCAGACAGGGGGTCAGCCCAGCATTTT.

This chain uses TRBV28 with TRBJ1-2; D is unresolved. The CDR3 is 11 residues long. Germline V gives CDR1 MDHEN, CDR2 SYDVKM. V gave up 7 bases and J gave up 5 bases, with 8 bases separating them. The DNA of the CDR3 is TGTGCCAGCACGTCGATATATGGCTACACCTTC. Protein: CASTSIYGYTF.

The chain employs TRBV5-1 and TRBJ2-7, with a tentative D call TRBD1 (6 bases). The CDR3 spans 14 residues. V was trimmed by 4 bases and J by 3 bases, leaving 14 bases between them. From germline, CDR1 is SGHRS and CDR2 YFSETQ. In nucleotides, the CDR3 is TGCGCCAGCAGCCCCTCCGGGACACACTACGAGCAGTACTTC. Translated: CASSPSGTHYEQYF.

This sequence joins TRBV9 and TRBJ2-7; D possibly corresponds to TRBD2 (6 bases). CDR1 and CDR2 (germline): SGDLS, YYNGEE. The length of the CDR3 is 16 residues. V lost 0 bases and J lost 5, with 18 bases in between. Here the CDR3 reads CASSVGLMEGEDEQYF. CDR3 DNA: TGTGCCAGCAGCGTAGGTCTAATGGAGGGCGAAGACGAGCAGTACTTC.

This clone has only one observation. This chain connects TRBV28 to TRBJ2-7; the D call may be TRBD1 or TRBD2 (5 bases each). Trimming cost V 7 bases and J 7 bases, with 20 bases left between them. Germline lookup yields CDR1 MDHEN and CDR2 SYDVKM. This CDR3 region has 14 residues. The CDR3 here is CASTASPGSGEQYF. The CDR3 DNA reads TGTGCCAGCACCGCATCCCCAGGGTCGGGGGAGCAGTACTTC.

A few counts support this clone. The V and J genes are TRBV10-3 and TRBJ1-1, with a tentative D call TRBD1 (5 bases). The CDR3 runs to 13 residues. CDR1 is ENHRY, CDR2 SYGVKD, per germline. The germline V and J ends were trimmed by 4 bases and 5 bases, with 11 bases remaining between them. DNA of the CDR3: TGTGCCATCAGTGTTCGGGGGAGGACTGAAGCTTTCTTT. Translation gives CAISVRGRTEAFF.